This T cell receptor beta chain was sequenced for a study of beta chain features in type 1 diabetes. Expressed TCRB transcripts were sequenced because the entire RNA isolate underwent reverse transcription. The table came from immunoSEQ multiplex PCR; TCRdb's copy has only in-frame clones and leaves some out. Seen here are some 700,000 clones, under 15% observed once, and the top ten hold 0.02% to 0.025%. Comments on this clone: The target antigen is unknown.

V shed 1 base and J shed 5 bases, with 12 bases lying between them. The CDR3 loop spans 15 amino acids. CDR1 is SGHTA and CDR2 is FQGNSA in the germline V gene. The study's findings and limits: Small HLA sub-analyses could not settle whether HLA shapes TCRB rearrangement. TCRB CDR3s from Type 1 diabetes patients were moderately but significantly shorter in all four CD4+ subsets.

The chain combines TRBV7-2 with TRBJ2-4; D is unclear. The specimen sequenced was naive CD4+ T cells from blood. The clonotype comes from a man in his late teens or twenties with type 1 diabetes. The CDR3: CASSLGRPGENIQYF. CDR3 DNA sequence: TGTGCCAGCAGCTTAGGGCGACCCGGCGAAAACATTCAGTACTTC.